Presented here are 25 T cell receptor beta chains from one specimen sequenced in a study of blood T cell repertoires in COVID-19. The assay was immunoSEQ multiplex PCR, and TCRdb's table has in-frame clones only and misses some. The table lists approximately 260,000 clones, about 90% of them singletons. The sample consisted of PBMCs or T cells enriched from blood (not recorded which). These receptor sequences come from a woman aged 25 to 45 with acute COVID-19.

The chain combines TRBV6-1 with TRBJ2-3; the match to TRBD2 covers 11 bases. The CDR3 extends over 18 amino acids. CDR1 and CDR2 from the germline V gene are MNHNS and SASEGT. Trimming cost V 4 bases and J 3 bases; bases outside gene matches: 12. The CDR3 sequence: CASSAPQLAGVLTDTQYF. In nucleotides, the CDR3 is TGTGCCAGCAGTGCCCCTCAACTAGCGGGAGTTCTTACAGATACGCAGTATTTT.

This clone was seen once. The CDR3 sequence: CASSPRPTPHEQYF. The CDR3 coding sequence is TGTGCCAGCAGTCCCCGACCGACTCCCCACGAGCAGTACTTC. This sequence joins TRBV27 and TRBJ2-7; D unclear. The CDR3 extends over 14 amino acids. With 5 bases removed from V and 5 bases from J, the gap between germline ends came to 16 bases. Germline V gives CDR1 MNHEY, CDR2 SMNVEV (reference sequence).

The V gene is TRBV7-2, the J gene TRBJ2-1; D call uncertain. V dropped 2 bases and J dropped 6 bases, with 14 bases sitting between them. CDR3 length equals 15 residues. The germline gives CDR1 SGHTA, CDR2 FQGNSA. The CDR3 region is CASSLSGREANEQFF. CDR3 coding DNA: TGTGCCAGCAGCTTATCGGGTAGAGAGGCCAATGAGCAGTTCTTC.

The V and J genes are TRBV11-2 and TRBJ1-3, with 7 bases fitting TRBD1. The CDR3 contains 11 residues. The V gene's germline CDR1 is SGHAT and CDR2 FQNNGV. The V segment lost 5 bases and the J segment 14 bases; nucleotides outside the gene matches: 6. DNA of the CDR3: TGTGCCAGCAGCCTAGGGACAGTGGTATATTTT. Amino acid sequence: CASSLGTVVYF.

V gene TRBV27 combines with J gene TRBJ1-2, with TRBD1 as a possible D gene (5 bases). This CDR3 is 12 amino acids long. The V gene's germline CDR1 is MNHEY and CDR2 SMNVEV (reference sequence). V was shortened by 6 bases and J by 1 base, with 6 bases between the two germline ends. DNA for the CDR3: TGTGCCAGCAGAACAGGTAACTATGGCTACACCTTC. Translating it yields CASRTGNYGYTF.

The genes are TRBV19 and TRBJ2-5; unclear D gene. The CDR3 consists of 13 residues. Germline CDR1 is LNHDA and CDR2 is SQIVND (reference sequence). V dropped 2 bases and J dropped 0 bases, with 4 bases sitting between them. CDR3: CASSIRYQETQYF. CDR3 sequence (DNA): TGTGCCAGTAGTATACGGTACCAAGAGACCCAGTACTTC.

This rearrangement joins TRBV2 to TRBJ2-7; D may be TRBD1 (6 bases). CDR3 length: 13 amino acids. Germline assignment: CDR1 SNHLY and CDR2 FYNNEI. V was pared by 7 bases and J by 5 bases, with 15 bases between. The CDR3 sequence: CASMAGVYDEQYF. The CDR3 DNA follows: TGTGCCAGCATGGCAGGGGTGTATGACGAGCAGTACTTC.

The V call is TRBV2, the J call TRBJ2-1, with no clear D. V was clipped by 7 bases and J by 5 bases, with 12 bases between them. This CDR3 is 13 amino acids long. CDR1 and CDR2 (germline): SNHLY, FYNNEI. The CDR3: CASTPRFDNEQFF. CDR3 bases: TGTGCCAGCACCCCTCGGTTCGACAATGAGCAGTTCTTC.

The chain couples TRBV5-8 to TRBJ2-5, with TRBD1 as a possible D gene (6 bases). The CDR3 runs to 14 residues. Trimming took off 4 bases at V and 5 bases at J, with 15 bases between the two ends. Per germline, CDR1 SGHTS and CDR2 YDEGEE. This CDR3 reads CASSPGETFETQYF. CDR3 coding DNA: TGTGCCAGCAGCCCAGGGGAAACTTTTGAGACCCAGTACTTC.

The V and J genes are TRBV14 and TRBJ2-5; TRBD1 aligns across 9 bases. The CDR3 loop spans 14 amino acids. CDR1 SGHDN and CDR2 FVKESK come from the germline V gene. V shed 0 bases and J 7 bases; nucleotides not matched to a gene: 3. DNA for the CDR3: TGTGCCAGCAGCCAAGAAGGACAGGGGACGACCCAGTACTTC. This encodes CASSQEGQGTTQYF.

The rearrangement links TRBV7-3 to TRBJ2-1, with D possibly TRBD2 on 7 matching bases. Germline V gene lookup returns CDR1 SGHTA and CDR2 FQGTGA. This CDR3 contains 17 residues. V lost 0 bases, J lost 0 bases, and 12 bases lay in between. The CDR3 nucleotides read TGTGCCAGCAGCTTAACAAGGAGGGGGGGCTCCTACAATGAGCAGTTCTTC. It codes for CASSLTRRGGSYNEQFF.

The chain combines TRBV3-1 (or the pseudogene TRBV3-2) with TRBJ2-3; TRBD1 matches 7 bases. The CDR3 contains 16 residues. Looked up from germline, CDR1 is LGHDT and CDR2 is YNNKEL (reference sequence). The V gene end was trimmed by 0 bases and the J gene end by 5 bases; junction bases not matched to a gene: 8. The CDR3: CASSQDPTGVGDTQYF. In DNA, the CDR3 is TGTGCCAGCAGCCAAGATCCCACAGGGGTGGGAGATACGCAGTATTTT.

The J gene is TRBJ2-7, the V gene TRBV7-2, with a possible D match to TRBD2 (5 bases). Trimming left V 6 bases short and J 2 bases short, with 8 bases between. Germline V lookup: CDR1 SGHTA, CDR2 FQGNSA. This CDR3 contains 12 residues. CDR3 sequence: CASSRGTYEQYF. CDR3 bases: TGTGCCAGCAGTCGAGGGACCTACGAGCAGTACTTC.

Comment on this clone: The same CDR3 arises from other DNA sequences in this sample as well. The rearrangement uses TRBV27 and TRBJ2-7, with TRBD1 as a possible D gene (6 bases). The CDR3 totals 13 residues. Trimming cost V 3 bases and J 1 base, with 7 bases left between them. CDR1 MNHEY and CDR2 SMNVEV come from the germline V gene (reference sequence). The CDR3 sequence: CASSLDSSYEQYF. The CDR3, as DNA: TGTGCCAGCAGTTTGGACAGTTCCTACGAGCAGTACTTC.

The V gene is TRBV19, the J gene TRBJ2-5; TRBD2 matches at 9 bases. The CDR3 has 15 amino acids. V lost 6 bases to trimming and J lost 4 bases; unmatched junction nucleotides: 9. Germline CDR1 is LNHDA and CDR2 is SQIVND (reference sequence). The CDR3 DNA sequence: TGTGCCAGTAGCTCCGGGGGAGCGGGGGGAGAGACCCAGTACTTC. Translation gives CASSSGGAGGETQYF.

The table lists this clone with a count of one. The J gene is TRBJ2-7, the V gene TRBV21-1; the table calls TRBD2, which could not be checked here. TRBV21-1 is a known pseudogene. The CDR3 covers 16 residues. The CDR3 region is CASSKGLGLAGNEQYF. DNA for the CDR3: TGTGCCAGCAGCAAAGGTTTGGGACTAGCGGGAAACGAGCAGTACTTC.

The genes are TRBV5-4 and TRBJ1-6; 9 bases are shared with TRBD1. The CDR3 loop spans 15 amino acids. V was clipped by 4 bases and J by 5 bases; unmatched bases: 4. Germline V CDR1 and CDR2: SGHNT, YYREEE (reference sequence). The CDR3 sequence: CASSLGQGNNSPLHF. The CDR3 DNA is TGTGCCAGCAGCCTTGGACAGGGGAATAATTCACCCCTCCACTTT.

There are a few counts of this clone. V usage is TRBV28 and J usage is TRBJ1-6; 9 bases line up with TRBD1. The CDR3 is 14 amino acids. Germline CDR1 is MDHEN and CDR2 is SYDVKM. Trimming took 10 bases from V and 10 from J; bases not matched to a gene: 11. CDR3 bases: TGTGCCACCGATGAACAGGGGGCCCGATCACCCCTCCACTTT. This codes for CATDEQGARSPLHF.

This sequence joins TRBV7-2 and TRBJ1-2; D might be TRBD1 (6 bases). V was cut by 2 bases and J by 4 bases, with 26 bases left in between. Germline V gene sequence: CDR1 SGHTA, CDR2 FQGNSA. The CDR3 runs 19 residues. The CDR3 DNA sequence: TGTGCCAGCAGCTTATACACAGGGTTTGGAGTCGGGGCTCCCTATGGCTACACCTTC. It translates to CASSLYTGFGVGAPYGYTF.

The chain links TRBV9 to TRBJ2-1; the D gene is possibly TRBD2 (5 bases). V gave up 1 base and J gave up 0 bases, with 14 bases separating them. The CDR3 spans 17 residues. Germline loops: CDR1 SGDLS, CDR2 YYNGEE. CDR3 DNA sequence: TGTGCCAGCAGCGTACGTGCGGGCCCAAGCTCCTACAATGAGCAGTTCTTC. This codes for CASSVRAGPSSYNEQFF.

The table lists this clone with a count of one. This chain links TRBV3-1 (or the pseudogene TRBV3-2) with TRBJ1-1; TRBD1 might be the D (5 bases). The V gene's germline CDR1 is LGHDT and CDR2 YNNKEL (reference sequence). The CDR3 runs to 16 residues. The V end lost 0 bases, the J end lost 1 base, and 12 bases lay between the germline ends. DNA of the CDR3: TGTGCCAGCAGCCAAGAGGAGGGGAGAAGGAACACTGAAGCTTTCTTT. It yields the protein CASSQEEGRRNTEAFF.

Only one count was recorded for this clone. This rearrangement joins TRBV30 to TRBJ1-1; perhaps TRBD1 as D (5 bases). Per the germline V gene, CDR1 is GTSNPN and CDR2 is SVGIG (reference sequence). The CDR3 totals 14 residues. V lost 2 bases to trimming and J lost 6 bases, with 16 bases between them. In nucleotides, the CDR3 is TGTGCCTGGAGTCTCCCCCCGGGGGGACCTGAAGCTTTCTTT. Translating it yields CAWSLPPGGPEAFF.

The V call is TRBV4-3, the J call TRBJ1-6; 7 nucleotides agree with TRBD1. Per the germline V gene, CDR1 is LGHNA and CDR2 is YSLEER. The CDR3 totals 14 residues. Trimming took 1 base from V and 10 from J; bases not matched to a gene: 4. CDR3 residues: CASSQGRGRSPLHF. CDR3 nucleotides: TGCGCCAGCAGCCAAGGGAGGGGGCGGTCACCCCTCCACTTT.

CDR3 in DNA: TGTGCCAGCAGTTTTTGGCAAACCTACGAGCAGTACTTC. Amino acid sequence: CASSFWQTYEQYF. The chain recombines TRBV28 with TRBJ2-7, with D hard to call. Germline V CDR1 and CDR2: MDHEN, SYDVKM. V was clipped by 3 bases and J by 2 bases, with 8 bases between them. The CDR3 sequence is 13 residues long. The full variable domain, in which reference TRBV28 and TRBJ2-7 provide the parts outside the CDR3, is DVKVTQSSRYLVKRTGEKVFLECVQDMDHENMFWYRQDPGLGLRLIYFSYDVKMKEKGDIPEGYSVSREKKERFSLILESASTNQTSMYLCASSFWQTYEQYFGPGTRLTVT.

The rearrangement uses TRBV29-1 and TRBJ1-2, with unresolved D. This CDR3 comprises 10 residues. V was trimmed by 0 bases and J by 8 bases, leaving 4 bases between them. Germline values: CDR1 SQVTM, CDR2 ANQGSEA. DNA for the CDR3: TGCAGCGTTGAAGATCAGGGCTACACCTTC. Translated, it gives CSVEDQGYTF.